Below are 7 T cell receptor beta chains sequenced from a single sample in a study of shared clonotypes between healthy human individuals. The data were produced by immunoSEQ multiplex PCR, yet TCRdb's version contains in-frame clones alone and is incomplete. The repertoire holds 1.6 million or so clones, 97% to 99% seen once, with about 0.35% in the top ten. Sequenced sample: naive CD4+ T cells sorted from blood. Subset reported: CD45RA+ positively selected. The source of these receptors is a man younger than 40 in good health.

A single count supports this clone. The chain uses TRBV4-1 and TRBJ2-5; unclear D gene. CDR3 length equals 16 residues. Germline CDR1 is MGHRA and CDR2 is YSYEKL. The ends were cut back, 2 bases at V and 5 bases at J, with 18 bases in the middle. This chain's CDR3 is CASSQLGVLRSETQYF. CDR3 DNA sequence: TGCGCCAGCAGCCAACTTGGAGTTTTACGTTCTGAGACCCAGTACTTC.

The chain carries TRBV5-1 and TRBJ1-1, with a tentative D call TRBD1 (5 bases). Germline-derived CDR1 and CDR2 are SGHRS and YFSETQ. Trimming left V 4 bases short and J 1 base short, with 11 bases between. This CDR3 has 14 amino acids. Here the CDR3 DNA reads TGCGCCAGCAGCCCAGGGACGACGAACACTGAAGCTTTCTTT. This encodes CASSPGTTNTEAFF.

The V gene is TRBV4-1, the J gene TRBJ2-7; TRBD1 is a possible D gene (5 bases). V was cut by 0 bases and J by 3 bases, with 12 bases left in between. The length of the CDR3 is 15 residues. The germline V gene has CDR1 MGHRA and CDR2 YSYEKL. This CDR3 reads CASSQEAGSLYEQYF. CDR3 bases: TGCGCCAGCAGCCAAGAAGCAGGGTCGCTCTACGAGCAGTACTTC.

The chain carries TRBV7-9 and TRBJ1-3; 10 positions match TRBD1. The J segment lost 0 bases and the V segment lost 4 bases, leaving 6 bases of the junction unmatched. The CDR3 length is 17 residues. Per the germline V gene, CDR1 is SEHNR and CDR2 is FQNEAQ (reference sequence). CDR3 region: CASSSGQGLYSGNTIYF. The DNA for the CDR3 is TGTGCCAGCAGCTCGGGACAGGGGTTATACTCTGGAAACACCATATATTTT.

The chain links TRBV18 to TRBJ2-1, with TRBD2 matching over 7 bases. Trimming took 0 bases from V and 4 from J; bases not matched to a gene: 9. The CDR3 runs 17 residues. Germline V CDR1 and CDR2: KGHSH, LQKENI. The CDR3 protein is CASSPPGGRAAYNEQFF. CDR3 in DNA: TGTGCCAGCTCACCACCGGGTGGGAGGGCGGCATACAATGAGCAGTTCTTC.

The chain links TRBV9 to TRBJ2-1; 9 nucleotides line up with TRBD2. Germline assignment: CDR1 SGDLS and CDR2 YYNGEE. This CDR3 region has 17 residues. Trimming cost V 3 bases and J 4 bases; bases outside gene matches: 11. The CDR3 loop reads CASSASVAGVDYNEQFF. Here the CDR3 DNA reads TGTGCCAGCAGCGCCTCAGTAGCGGGAGTGGATTACAATGAGCAGTTCTTC.

This clone has a single count. The gene calls are TRBV10-3 and TRBJ2-1; 11 nucleotides match TRBD2. Germline-derived CDR1 and CDR2 are ENHRY and SYGVKD. Losses at the gene ends were 4 bases for V and 1 base for J; bases not matched to a gene: 6. The CDR3 is made up of 17 amino acids. CDR3 residues: CAISARTSGSSYNEQFF. The DNA of the CDR3 is TGTGCCATCAGTGCCCGAACTAGCGGGAGTTCCTACAATGAGCAGTTCTTC.